This is a list of T cell receptor beta chains from one sample in a study of shared clonotypes between healthy human individuals. The data were produced by immunoSEQ multiplex PCR, yet TCRdb's version contains in-frame clones alone and is incomplete. The sample lists 1.6 million or so clones; around 97% were seen once. Sequencing input: naive CD4+ T cells sorted from blood. The source is a man aged 25-45 years in good health. Each CDR3 is given with its conserved first and last residue. The order of the fields is clone size, V gene, D gene, CDR3 length, J gene, CDR3 DNA, CDR3 protein. The D gene is left open where the match is weak. Expanded clones are given a class, and other clones once, few, many or no size at all.

>-|TRBV12-5|TRBD2|16|TRBJ2-1
TGTGCTAGTGGGGCTAGCGGGGGGAGCTCCTACAATGAGCAGTTCTTC
CASGASGGSSYNEQFF
>-|TRBV11-1|-|12|TRBJ2-2
TGTGCCAGCAGCCCCAGACGCGGGGAGCTGTTTTTT
CASSPRRGELFF
>-|TRBV5-1|-|16|TRBJ2-7
TGCGCCAGCAGCTTGGGTTCCCAGGGAAATCCCTACGAGCAGTACTTC
CASSLGSQGNPYEQYF
>once|TRBV9|-|16|TRBJ2-1
TGTGCCAGCAGCGGAACCCCGGGAGGAGGGGGCGAGGAGCAGTTCTTC
CASSGTPGGGGEEQFF
>-|TRBV25-1|TRBD1|15|TRBJ2-7
TGTGCCAGCAGGGCCCCCGGGACAGCCTCCTACGAGCAGTACTTC
CASRAPGTASYEQYF
>-|TRBV7-8|TRBD1|16|TRBJ1-1
TGTGCCAGCAGCCCCATGACAGGGTCCTTGAACACTGAAGCTTTCTTT
CASSPMTGSLNTEAFF
>-|TRBV2|-|16|TRBJ1-2
TGTGCCAGCAGATGGGGGGCCTCGGGGGCGCAGGAGGGCTACACCTTC
CASRWGASGAQEGYTF
>-|TRBV2|TRBD1|15|TRBJ2-5
TGTGCCAGCATTCGACCGGGACAGGGAGGGGAGACCCAGTACTTC
CASIRPGQGGETQYF
>-|TRBV7-5|-|16|TRBJ2-7
TGTGTCAGAAGCTTATTTGGCGGGAGGGCCCCCTACGAGCAGTACTTC
CVRSLFGGRAPYEQYF
>-|TRBV19|-|12|TRBJ1-1
TGTGCCAGTAGTATACAGGGTTCTGAAGCTTTCTTT
CASSIQGSEAFF
>-|TRBV13|TRBD1|16|TRBJ1-4
TGTGCCAGCAGCTTAACAGGGGGAGCAACTAATGAAAAACTGTTTTTT
CASSLTGGATNEKLFF
>-|TRBV7-9|-|16|TRBJ1-4
TGTGCCAGCAGCTTATACAGGAAAGCAACTAATGAAAAACTGTTTTTT
CASSLYRKATNEKLFF
>-|TRBV5-1|-|16|TRBJ2-3
TGCGCCAGCAGCTTCGGGACTTTCTCCTCCACAGATACGCAGTATTTT
CASSFGTFSSTDTQYF
>-|TRBV11-3|-|15|TRBJ2-3
TGTGCCAGCAGCTTACGGTCGGGAAAGTCAGATACGCAGTATTTT
CASSLRSGKSDTQYF
>once|TRBV7-9|-|17|TRBJ2-1
TGTGCCAGCAGCTCAGCCCCTGGCGGGCACTCCTACAATGAGCAGTTCTTC
CASSSAPGGHSYNEQFF
>-|TRBV29-1|TRBD2|15|TRBJ2-1
TGCAGCGTTGAAGGGGTTAGCGGGAGCTACAATGAGCAGTTCTTC
CSVEGVSGSYNEQFF
>-|TRBV10-3|-|14|TRBJ1-2
TGTGCCATCAGTGACTTGAAAGGGGCGAATGGCTACACCTTC
CAISDLKGANGYTF
>once|TRBV5-1|TRBD2|14|TRBJ2-7
TGCGCCAGCAGCATACTAGCGGGTGACTACGAGCAGTACTTC
CASSILAGDYEQYF
>few|TRBV30|-|19|TRBJ2-6
TGTGCCTGGAACCCGGGACACCAGTCCGTTTACTCTGGGGCCAACGTCCTGACTTTC
CAWNPGHQSVYSGANVLTF
>-|TRBV27|TRBD1|17|TRBJ1-5
TGTGCCAGCAGTTTAGAGGGGGCCCCGGCCCGCAATCAGCCCCAGCATTTT
CASSLEGAPARNQPQHF
>-|TRBV27|-|16|TRBJ2-7
TGTGCCAGCAGTTTAAGGAGGGACAGCTCAGCAGGCGAGCAGTACTTC
CASSLRRDSSAGEQYF
>-|TRBV5-1|-|15|TRBJ2-1
TGCGCCAGCAGCTTGACCGGGAGCCGACCCAATGAGCAGTTCTTC
CASSLTGSRPNEQFF
>-|TRBV18|-|15|TRBJ1-2
TGTGCCAGCTCACCACCGGGACTGACTAACTATGGCTACACCTTC
CASSPPGLTNYGYTF
>-|TRBV10-3|-|14|TRBJ1-5
TGTGCCATCGCCCCTTGGGGGAGTAGAGAGCCCCAGCATTTT
CAIAPWGSREPQHF
>-|TRBV7-9|TRBD2|13|TRBJ2-5
TGTGCCAGCAGCGTAGCGGGAATAGAGACCCAGTACTTC
CASSVAGIETQYF
>-|TRBV19|TRBD2|15|TRBJ2-5
TGTGCCAGTAGAGGTTGGGCTAGCGGACAAGAGACCCAGTACTTC
CASRGWASGQETQYF
>-|TRBV5-1|-|14|TRBJ2-7
TGCGCCAGCAGCTACCCCGGACAGACCTACGAGCAGTACTTC
CASSYPGQTYEQYF
>-|TRBV10-2|-|14|TRBJ1-3
TGCGCCACCACGGAGCATATCTCTGGAAACACCATATATTTT
CATTEHISGNTIYF
>-|TRBV11-1|-|18|TRBJ1-5
TGTGCCAGCAGCTTAGATTGGAGGGCCGAAAGAGGCAATCAGCCCCAGCATTTT
CASSLDWRAERGNQPQHF
>-|TRBV21-1|-|17|TRBJ2-5
TGTGCCAGCAGCAACCTACCGGACAGCTCACGGGGAGAGACCCAGTACTTC
CASSNLPDSSRGETQYF
>few|TRBV27|TRBD2|13|TRBJ2-7
TGTGCCACTGGCGGGAGCCCCTCCTACGAGCAGTACTTC
CATGGSPSYEQYF
>once|TRBV9|TRBD1|14|TRBJ1-2
TGTGCCAGCAGCGGACAGGGATCGGACTATGGCTACACCTTC
CASSGQGSDYGYTF
>-|TRBV5-6|TRBD1|14|TRBJ2-7
TGTGCCAGCAGCACCGGGACAGGGCCCCGGATGCAGTACTTC
CASSTGTGPRMQYF
>-|TRBV2|TRBD1|14|TRBJ2-7
TGTGCCAGCAGAGGCAGGGGGCACTCCTACGAGCAGTACTTC
CASRGRGHSYEQYF